This T cell receptor (beta chain) was captured in a study of shared clonotypes between healthy human individuals (TCRdb year 2020). About the study as a whole: A couple of women and three men aged 18 to 49 years were included in the cohort. For each donor, CD4 naive and CD4 memory were each given three plates, CD8 naive was given two plates, and CD8 memory was given one plate. Blood TCR repertoires of five healthy adults were deeply sequenced to estimate repertoire size and the extent of clonotype sharing between individuals. Different laboratories and diverse techniques were used to prepare libraries and sequence TCR repertoires, to increase sequencing depth and limit assay-specific biases. Each donor's leukapheresis produced roughly between roughly 0.9 and 8.9 billion PBMCs.

Using the deep immunoSEQ assay, multiplex PCR amplified TCR CDR3 regions from genomic DNA. For each cell subset, the extracted genomic DNA was distributed evenly across all wells of several immunoSEQ 96-well plates, and each plate served as one replicate. For sorted subsets, each replicate PCR was loaded with roughly 200 ng genomic DNA, equivalent to about 30,000 T cell genomes. Purified libraries were quantified with a Qubit 3.0 fluorometer, sized on a Bioanalyzer 2100, and re-quantified with the KAPA Library Quantification kit. Every immunoSEQ 96-well plate was sequenced on a dedicated single-read 150-cycle Illumina NextSeq 550 flow cell. Per the original workflow: The immunoSEQ output contained only junctional sequences without quality scores, so filtering could not match that applied to full-length reads. To assign V/J genes and CDR3, sequences were annotated using PyIR, a Python wrapper for IgBLAST v1.9, with IMGT germline references. Reads were removed for weak V/J assignments (E-value above 1e-6), missing CDR3, stop codons, out-of-frame junctions, or ambiguous translated residues. V3J clonotypes were defined as sequences sharing an identical inferred V gene, J gene, and CDR3 amino acid sequence. To compute the percentage overlap between repertoires, the number of shared unique clonotypes was divided by the size of the smaller repertoire. RTK rarefaction, the Chao1 estimator, and Recon v2.1 estimates of unobserved clonotypes were used to assess repertoire richness. OLGA was used to compute generation probabilities for all TCRbeta clonotypes that the gDNA method yielded from a handful of donors. TCRdb took over this immuneACCESS table, retaining in-frame rearrangements with V and J assigned. Such tables are incomplete; in checked studies, under half of the missing clones stem from an unresolved V gene, and the remainder is unexplained. That table furnishes V, J and clone size, whereas the DNA furnished D and trimming. The sample profile shows more than 2,000,000 clones; more than 90% of them were found once. The ten largest clones capture around 0.14% of the sample.

The CDR3 has 13 amino acids, counting the end cysteine and phenylalanine. The CDR3 DNA has 39 bases and is translated from base 1. CDR1 and CDR2 (ENHRY, SYGVKD) derive from the germline V gene. V is clipped by 10 bases and J by 0 bases, and the sequence between their germline boundaries is 10 bases long. The sample holds one count of this clone. The clone's antigen remains unknown. Base qualities are not provided; no much larger clone lies one nucleotide away. Donors were healthy HIV-negative adults with no recently reported acute infections or vaccinations. Every donor was a Caucasian adult residing in Nashville, Tennessee, USA. Magnetic negative selection was used to enrich CD4+ T cells, after which naive cells were positively selected on CD45RA and the negative fraction became the memory subset. Blood was collected by leukapheresis, and PBMCs were isolated by Ficoll-Histopaque density gradient centrifugation and then cryopreserved in liquid nitrogen vapor phase. Analytical flow cytometry was used to check the purity and quantity of each magnetically sorted T cell population. From each sorted fraction, genomic DNA was isolated and quantified by UV absorbance on a Nanodrop 2000c.

What the research found in general, with its limitations: Sharing across a handful of donors was observed for around 4.8% of naive CD4, over 3% of naive CD8, around 2.5% of memory CD4, and around 0.4% of memory CD8 clonotypes. Only blood was sampled, and tissue TCR repertoires likely differ from those in blood. Naive subsets generally had larger estimated clonotype richness than memory subsets did. The small number of donors limited the genetic and exposure-history diversity represented. Based on pairwise subsampling, the degree of clonotype sharing among donors was expected to be affected by sequencing depth. Compared with non-shared clonotypes, clonotypes shared by all four sorted-subset donors had higher generation probabilities. Rarefaction of sorted-subset datasets indicated incomplete sequencing despite the large sequencing depth.

This TCR was sampled from a young man in good health. The sequenced material came from naive CD4+ T cells sorted from blood. Interpreted using the paper, the cell subset or site label stands for: CD45RA+ positively selected. Recombination linked TRBV10-3 to TRBJ1-3, with no confident D gene call. The DNA sequence reads TGTGCCAGCCTCGAGGGCTCTGGAAACACCATATATTTT. Translated, this is CASLEGSGNTIYF.